This T cell receptor (beta chain) was obtained from a study of beta chain features in type 1 diabetes. About the study: When patients were set against healthy donors, age, gender and cell yields were similar.

Germline V gives CDR1 SGDLS, CDR2 YYNGEE. The CDR3 is 16 amino acids. The ends lost 2 bases at V and 3 bases at J; junction bases unmatched: 5. This clone was recorded a few times. The antigen remains unidentified. CD45RO/CCR7/CD25/CD127/CD95/CD27 staining was used to isolate CD4+ naive, central memory, regulatory and stem cell-like memory cells by sorting. What was sequenced were expressed TCRB transcripts, since all of the isolated RNA had been reverse transcribed. The table came from immunoSEQ multiplex PCR; TCRdb's copy has only in-frame clones and leaves some out. This table has around 250,000 clones, approximately 13% appearing once. Overall study findings and caveats: For Type 1 diabetes patients, all four CD4+ subsets carried TCRB CDR3s that were moderately but significantly shorter.

The genes are TRBV9 and TRBJ2-6; 7 nucleotides line up with TRBD1. Sequencing was done on a sample of naive CD4+ T cells from blood. This sequence was found in a man aged 25-45 years with type 1 diabetes. As DNA, the CDR3 is TGTGCCAGCAGCGTCGGGACAGTCGGTGGGGCCAACGTCCTGACTTTC. Its translation: CASSVGTVGGANVLTF. Using reference TRBV9 and TRBJ2-6 for the parts outside the CDR3, the full variable domain is DSGVTQTPKHLITATGQRVTLRCSPRSGDLSVYWYQQSLDQGLQFLIQYYNGEERAKGNILERFSAQQFPDLHSELNLSSLELGDSALYFCASSVGTVGGANVLTFGAGSRLTVL.